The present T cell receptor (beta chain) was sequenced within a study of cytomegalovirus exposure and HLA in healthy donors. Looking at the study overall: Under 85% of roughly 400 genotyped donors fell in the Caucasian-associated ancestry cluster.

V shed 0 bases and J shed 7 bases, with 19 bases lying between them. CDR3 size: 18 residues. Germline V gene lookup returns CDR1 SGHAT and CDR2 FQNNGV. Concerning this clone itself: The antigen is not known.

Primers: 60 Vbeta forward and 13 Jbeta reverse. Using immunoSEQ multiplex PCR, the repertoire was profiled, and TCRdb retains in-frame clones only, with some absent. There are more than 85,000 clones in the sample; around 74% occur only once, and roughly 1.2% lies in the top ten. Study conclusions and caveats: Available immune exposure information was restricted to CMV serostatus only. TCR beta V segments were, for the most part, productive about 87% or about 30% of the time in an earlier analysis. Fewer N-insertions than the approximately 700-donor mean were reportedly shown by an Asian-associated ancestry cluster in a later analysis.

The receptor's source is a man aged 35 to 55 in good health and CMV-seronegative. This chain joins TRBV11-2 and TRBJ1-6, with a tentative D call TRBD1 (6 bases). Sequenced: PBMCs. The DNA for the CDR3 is TGTGCCAGCAGCTTAGACCCCCAGGGGAGAGCGGGGAATTCACCCCTCCACTTT. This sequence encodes CASSLDPQGRAGNSPLHF.